This is a list of T cell receptor beta chains from one sample in a study of T cell responses to AZD1222 COVID-19 vaccine. Libraries were prepared by immunoSEQ multiplex PCR; TCRdb keeps only in-frame clonotypes and omits some of them. The data contain 100,000 to 150,000 clones, 90% of them singletons. The sample in question was peripheral blood, obtained on day 0 of AZD1222 vaccination. All receptors derive from an adult in good health. CDR3s include the opening cysteine and the closing phenylalanine or tryptophan.

J gene | V gene | CDR3 protein
TRBJ2-3 | TRBV29-1 | CSVRRYTDTQYF
TRBJ1-6 | TRBV27 | CASSARGWGSPLHF
TRBJ1-6 | TRBV2 | CASSRDRALSPLHF
TRBJ2-1 | TRBV24-1 | CATSPGLGEQFF
TRBJ2-2 | TRBV7-3 | CASSLFRGHTGELFF
TRBJ1-1 | TRBV9 | CASSVGGRTEAFF
TRBJ1-2 | TRBV2 | CASKDRENYGYTF
TRBJ2-7 | TRBV11-2 | CASSWGPLAYEQYF
TRBJ2-3 | TRBV29-1 | CSVNRGAPRDTQYF
TRBJ1-5 | TRBV28 | CASSSTQGLNNQPQHF
TRBJ1-1 | TRBV7-9 | CASSYSRQVAEAFF
TRBJ2-3 | TRBV9 | CASSVDLAGEWDTQYF
TRBJ2-3 | TRBV2 | CASEWLGDTQYF
TRBJ2-6 | TRBV2 | CASSETGQALLSRANVLTF
TRBJ1-5 | TRBV5-1 | CASKSGTGSEQPQHF
TRBJ1-4 | TRBV19 | CASSNRQGINEKLFF
TRBJ2-2 | TRBV2 | CASPRGPTGELFF
TRBJ1-1 | TRBV6-5 | CASSYPGQANTEAFF